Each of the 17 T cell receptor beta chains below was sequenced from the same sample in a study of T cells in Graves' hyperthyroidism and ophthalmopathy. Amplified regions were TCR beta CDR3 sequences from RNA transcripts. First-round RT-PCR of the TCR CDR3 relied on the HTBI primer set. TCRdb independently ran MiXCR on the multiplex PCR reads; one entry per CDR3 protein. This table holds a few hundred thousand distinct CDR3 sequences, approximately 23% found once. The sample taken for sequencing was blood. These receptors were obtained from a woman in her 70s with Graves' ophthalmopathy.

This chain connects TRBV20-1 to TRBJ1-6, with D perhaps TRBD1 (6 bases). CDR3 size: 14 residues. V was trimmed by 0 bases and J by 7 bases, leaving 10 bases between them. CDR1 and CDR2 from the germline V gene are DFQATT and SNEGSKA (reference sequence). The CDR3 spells CSAREVRGNSPLHF. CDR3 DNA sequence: TGCAGTGCTAGAGAAGTCAGGGGAAATTCACCCCTCCACTTT.

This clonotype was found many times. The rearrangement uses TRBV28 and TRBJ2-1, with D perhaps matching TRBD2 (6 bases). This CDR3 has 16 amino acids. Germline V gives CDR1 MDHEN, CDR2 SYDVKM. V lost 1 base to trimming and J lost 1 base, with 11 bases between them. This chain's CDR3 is CASSLFGTGSYNEQFF. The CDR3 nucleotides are TGTGCCAGCAGTTTATTTGGGACTGGGTCCTACAATGAGCAGTTCTTC.

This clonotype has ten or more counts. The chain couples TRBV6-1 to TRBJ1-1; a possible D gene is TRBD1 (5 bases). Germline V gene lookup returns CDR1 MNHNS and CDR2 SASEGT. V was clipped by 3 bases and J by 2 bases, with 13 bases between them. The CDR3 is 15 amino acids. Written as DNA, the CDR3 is TGTGCCAGCAGTGATCTTATAGGGGACAACACTGAAGCTTTCTTT. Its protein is CASSDLIGDNTEAFF.

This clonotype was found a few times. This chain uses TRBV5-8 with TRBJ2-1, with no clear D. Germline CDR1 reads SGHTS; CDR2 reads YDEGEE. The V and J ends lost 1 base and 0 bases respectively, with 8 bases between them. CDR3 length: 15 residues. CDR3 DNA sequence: TGTGCCAGCAGCTTGTACCTGAACTCCTACAATGAGCAGTTCTTC. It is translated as CASSLYLNSYNEQFF.

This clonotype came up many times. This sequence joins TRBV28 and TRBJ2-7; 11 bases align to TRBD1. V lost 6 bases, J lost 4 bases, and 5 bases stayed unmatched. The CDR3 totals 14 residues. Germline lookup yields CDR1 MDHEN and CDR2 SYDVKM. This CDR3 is CASRTGQGAYEQYF. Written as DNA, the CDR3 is TGTGCCAGCAGGACCGGACAGGGGGCATACGAGCAGTACTTC.

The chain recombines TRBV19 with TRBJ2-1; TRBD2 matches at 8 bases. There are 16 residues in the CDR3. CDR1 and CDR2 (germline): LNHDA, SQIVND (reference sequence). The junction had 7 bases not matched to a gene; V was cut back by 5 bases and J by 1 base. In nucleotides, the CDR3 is TGTGCCAGTAGTGCCCGACTAGCGAATTCCTACAATGAGCAGTTCTTC. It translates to CASSARLANSYNEQFF.

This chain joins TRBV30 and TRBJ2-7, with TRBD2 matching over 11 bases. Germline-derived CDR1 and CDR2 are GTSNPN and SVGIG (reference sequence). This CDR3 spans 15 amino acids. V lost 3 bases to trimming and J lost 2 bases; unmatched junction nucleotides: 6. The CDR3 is CAWRTGGLAAYEQYF. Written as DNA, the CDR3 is TGTGCCTGGAGAACAGGGGGACTAGCGGCCTACGAGCAGTACTTC.

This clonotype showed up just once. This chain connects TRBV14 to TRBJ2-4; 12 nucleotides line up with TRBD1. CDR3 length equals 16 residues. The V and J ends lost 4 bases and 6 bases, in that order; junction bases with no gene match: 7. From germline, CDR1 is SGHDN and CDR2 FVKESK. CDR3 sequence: CASSRGTGGFVNIQYF. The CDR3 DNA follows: TGTGCCAGCAGCCGGGGGACAGGGGGCTTCGTAAACATTCAGTACTTC.

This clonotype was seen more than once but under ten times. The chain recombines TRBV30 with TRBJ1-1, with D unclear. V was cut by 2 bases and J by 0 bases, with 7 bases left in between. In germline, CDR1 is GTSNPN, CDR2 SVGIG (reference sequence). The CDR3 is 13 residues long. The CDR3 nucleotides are TGTGCCTGGAGTACCCCGTTGAACACTGAAGCTTTCTTT. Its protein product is CAWSTPLNTEAFF.

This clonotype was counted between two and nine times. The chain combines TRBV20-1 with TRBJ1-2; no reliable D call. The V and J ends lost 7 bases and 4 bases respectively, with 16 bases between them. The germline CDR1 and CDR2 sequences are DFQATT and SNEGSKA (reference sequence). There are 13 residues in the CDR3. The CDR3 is CSVGAPGSYGYTF. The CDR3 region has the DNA TGCAGTGTCGGCGCACCCGGGAGCTATGGCTACACCTTC.

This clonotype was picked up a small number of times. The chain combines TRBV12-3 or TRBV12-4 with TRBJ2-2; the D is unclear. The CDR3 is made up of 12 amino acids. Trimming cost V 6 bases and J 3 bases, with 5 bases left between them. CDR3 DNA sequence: TGTGCCAGCAGGGAGTACACCGGGGAGCTGTTTTTT. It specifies CASREYTGELFF.

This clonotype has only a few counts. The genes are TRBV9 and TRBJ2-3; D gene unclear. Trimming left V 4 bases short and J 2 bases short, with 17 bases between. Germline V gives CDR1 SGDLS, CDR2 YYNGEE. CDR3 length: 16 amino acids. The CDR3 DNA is TGTGCCAGCAGCTCCGGATCGTCAACCTACACAGATACGCAGTATTTT. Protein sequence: CASSSGSSTYTDTQYF.

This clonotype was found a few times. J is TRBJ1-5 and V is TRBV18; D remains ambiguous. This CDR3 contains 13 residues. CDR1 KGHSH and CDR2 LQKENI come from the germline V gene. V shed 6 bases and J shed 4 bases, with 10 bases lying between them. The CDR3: CASSDGINQPQHF. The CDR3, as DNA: TGTGCCAGCTCGGACGGGATAAATCAGCCCCAGCATTTT.

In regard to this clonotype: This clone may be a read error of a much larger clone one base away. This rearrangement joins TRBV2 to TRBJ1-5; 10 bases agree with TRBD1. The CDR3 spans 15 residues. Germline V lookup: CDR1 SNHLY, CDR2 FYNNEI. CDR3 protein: CPSSIGTGVNQPQHF. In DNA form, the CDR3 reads TGTCCCAGCAGTATAGGGACAGGGGTCAATCAGCCCCAGCATTTT.

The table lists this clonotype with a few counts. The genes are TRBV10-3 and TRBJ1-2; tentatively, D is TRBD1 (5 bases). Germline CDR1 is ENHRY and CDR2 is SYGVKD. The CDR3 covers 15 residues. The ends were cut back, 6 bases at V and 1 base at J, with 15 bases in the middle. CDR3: CAIRSGQGNNYGYTF. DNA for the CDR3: TGTGCCATCAGAAGTGGCCAGGGTAATAACTATGGCTACACCTTC.

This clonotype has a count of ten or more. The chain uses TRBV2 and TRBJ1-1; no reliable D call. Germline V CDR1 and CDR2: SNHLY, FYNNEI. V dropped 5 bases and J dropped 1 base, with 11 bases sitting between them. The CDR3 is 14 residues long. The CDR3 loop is CASSPMTANTEAFF. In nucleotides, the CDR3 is TGTGCCAGCAGTCCAATGACTGCGAACACTGAAGCTTTCTTT. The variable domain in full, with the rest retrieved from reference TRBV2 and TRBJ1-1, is EPEVTQTPSHQVTQMGQEVILRCVPISNHLYFYWYRQILGQKVEFLVSFYNNEISEKSEIFDDQFSVERPDGSNFTLKIRSTKLEDSAMYFCASSPMTANTEAFFGQGTRLTVV.

The CDR3 region has the DNA TGTGCCTGGAGTGAAATCCGGGAAAAGGCTTTCTTT. This gives the protein CAWSEIREKAFF. This chain links TRBV30 with TRBJ1-1; no clear D gene. Trimming took off 1 base at V and 11 bases at J, with 14 bases between the two ends. CDR1 and CDR2 from the germline V gene are GTSNPN and SVGIG (reference sequence). This CDR3 has 12 amino acids.